This passage covers 23 T cell receptor beta chains from one sample sequenced in a study of blood T cell repertoires in COVID-19. Sequencing was performed with immunoSEQ multiplex PCR; in TCRdb, only in-frame clones are kept and a portion is missing. This sample yields about 370,000 clones, of which around 91% are seen a single time; roughly 1% belongs to the top ten. Material for sequencing was PBMCs or T cells enriched from blood (not recorded which). These TCRs come from a young man who had recovered from COVID-19.

The chain joins TRBV9 to TRBJ2-5; 10 positions agree with TRBD1. CDR3 size: 14 residues. CDR1 and CDR2 (germline): SGDLS, YYNGEE. V lost 6 bases and J lost 4; bases outside the gene matches: 6. CDR3 sequence: CASTVGQGGETQYF. The CDR3, as DNA: TGTGCCAGCACGGTCGGACAGGGGGGAGAGACCCAGTACTTC.

The chain recombines TRBV29-1 with TRBJ1-1; D unclear. Per the germline V gene, CDR1 is SQVTM and CDR2 is ANQGSEA. The CDR3 is 13 amino acids. V lost 6 bases and J 1 base, leaving 12 bases between the germline ends. For the CDR3, the DNA is TGCAGCGTCCCCTTTTTAGAGAACACTGAAGCTTTCTTT. It translates to CSVPFLENTEAFF.

The chain employs TRBV28 and TRBJ2-1; 8 bases line up with TRBD2. J was trimmed by 5 bases and V by 5 bases; bases with no gene match: 8. The V gene's germline CDR1 is MDHEN and CDR2 SYDVKM. This CDR3 comprises 15 residues. The CDR3 region is CASSIEGSGNNEQFF. The CDR3 nucleotides read TGTGCCAGCAGTATCGAGGGTAGCGGGAACAATGAGCAGTTCTTC.

The J gene is TRBJ2-7, the V gene TRBV5-4; D is possibly TRBD1 (5 bases). V was trimmed by 4 bases and J by 2 bases, leaving 13 bases between them. The CDR3 is made up of 14 amino acids. From germline, CDR1 is SGHNT and CDR2 YYREEE (reference sequence). The CDR3 here is CASSHQDRAYEQYF. The CDR3 DNA is TGTGCCAGCAGCCACCAAGACAGAGCCTACGAGCAGTACTTC.

The J gene is TRBJ1-2, the V gene TRBV12-3 or TRBV12-4, with TRBD1 matching 7 bases. The CDR3 contains 13 residues. Trimming removed 3 bases from V and 8 bases from J; junction bases left unmatched: 6. The CDR3 sequence: CASSFAGGSGYTF. The CDR3 DNA sequence: TGTGCCAGCAGTTTCGCAGGGGGAAGCGGCTACACCTTC.

This clone has a single count. The rearrangement links TRBV12-3 or TRBV12-4 to TRBJ1-1; 7 bases fit TRBD1. The V gene end was trimmed by 3 bases and the J gene end by 4 bases; junction bases not matched to a gene: 2. This CDR3 contains 13 residues. In DNA form, the CDR3 reads TGTGCCAGCAGTTTGGAGGGGGCCACTGAAGCTTTCTTT. It is translated as CASSLEGATEAFF.

This chain links TRBV3-1 (or the pseudogene TRBV3-2) with TRBJ1-4; 8 bases match TRBD1. J lost 5 bases, V lost 4 bases, and 3 bases had no gene match. This CDR3 is built from 14 residues. From germline, CDR1 is LGHDT and CDR2 YNNKEL (reference sequence). The CDR3 loop is CASSRTGSNEKLFF. The DNA for the CDR3 is TGTGCCAGCAGCCGGACAGGGAGCAATGAAAAACTGTTTTTT.

The J gene is TRBJ2-5, the V gene TRBV6-6; the D is unclear. This CDR3 spans 13 amino acids. Germline V gene lookup returns CDR1 MNHNY and CDR2 SVGAGI (reference sequence). Trimming pared 6 bases from V and 3 bases from J, leaving 11 bases between. CDR3 nucleotides: TGTGCCAGCAGCCCCCCCCGGGAAGAGACCCAGTACTTC. It is translated as CASSPPREETQYF.

This chain joins TRBV25-1 and TRBJ1-3, with 7 bases matching TRBD1. Germline lookup yields CDR1 MGHDK and CDR2 SYGVNS. The CDR3 contains 17 residues. V lost 1 base, J lost 2 bases, and 8 bases stayed unmatched. CDR3 DNA: TGTGCCAGCAGTGAATGGGAGAACAGGGGCCCTGGAAACACCATATATTTT. It is translated as CASSEWENRGPGNTIYF.

This clone was recorded only once. The V gene is TRBV10-3, the J gene TRBJ1-5; 8 positions match TRBD1. The germline gives CDR1 ENHRY, CDR2 SYGVKD. V lost 11 bases, J lost 7 bases, and 16 bases stayed unmatched. The length of the CDR3 is 15 residues. CDR3 residues: CAPIAFRGRLQPQHF. The CDR3 bases are TGTGCCCCCATTGCGTTCAGGGGGCGTTTACAGCCCCAGCATTTT.

This chain links TRBV19 with TRBJ2-7; D not resolved. The CDR3 sequence is 14 residues long. V lost 0 bases and J lost 2, with 8 bases in between. CDR1 and CDR2 (germline): LNHDA, SQIVND (reference sequence). CDR3 amino acids: CASSIEQEAYEQYF. CDR3 sequence (DNA): TGTGCCAGTAGTATAGAGCAAGAGGCCTACGAGCAGTACTTC.

The rearrangement uses TRBV2 and TRBJ1-3; D gene ambiguous. Germline V gives CDR1 SNHLY, CDR2 FYNNEI. The CDR3 extends over 13 amino acids. The V end lost 2 bases, the J end lost 3 bases, and 5 bases lay between the germline ends. The CDR3 nucleotides are TGTGCCAGCAGTGAAACTTTTGGAAACACCATATATTTT. Its protein product is CASSETFGNTIYF. The full variable domain, its missing parts supplied by reference TRBV2 and TRBJ1-3, is EPEVTQTPSHQVTQMGQEVILRCVPISNHLYFYWYRQILGQKVEFLVSFYNNEISEKSEIFDDQFSVERPDGSNFTLKIRSTKLEDSAMYFCASSETFGNTIYFGEGSWLTVV.

V usage is TRBV28 and J usage is TRBJ2-1; D gene ambiguous. Germline CDR1 is MDHEN and CDR2 is SYDVKM. This CDR3 spans 15 amino acids. The germline V and J ends were trimmed by 3 bases and 0 bases, with 9 bases remaining between them. In nucleotides, the CDR3 is TGTGCCAGCAGTTTGATCTGGAGCTCCTACAATGAGCAGTTCTTC. Amino acid sequence: CASSLIWSSYNEQFF.

V is TRBV28 and J is TRBJ1-2; tentative D call: TRBD1 (6 bases). V dropped 3 bases and J dropped 4 bases, with 12 bases sitting between them. Germline V gene sequence: CDR1 MDHEN, CDR2 SYDVKM. This CDR3 has 14 amino acids. CDR3 sequence reads: CASSFETGSYGYTF. The CDR3 DNA sequence: TGTGCCAGCAGTTTCGAGACAGGCAGCTATGGCTACACCTTC.

This chain uses TRBV24-1 with TRBJ2-1, with TRBD1 matching over 8 bases. The CDR3 contains 15 residues. CDR1 is KGHDR and CDR2 is SFDVKD in the germline V gene. V dropped 3 bases and J dropped 5; count of bases not matched to a gene: 5. DNA of the CDR3: TGTGCCACCAGTGATCGGACAGGGAACGACAATGAGCAGTTCTTC. Protein product: CATSDRTGNDNEQFF.

The gene calls are TRBV11-2 and TRBJ1-1; D unclear. CDR3 length equals 13 residues. Between the trimmed V and J ends, which lost 4 bases and 5 bases, there was a span of 11 bases. The germline CDR1 and CDR2 sequences are SGHAT and FQNNGV. The CDR3 protein is CASSYSSGTEAFF. CDR3 coding DNA: TGTGCCAGCAGCTATTCTTCGGGTACTGAAGCTTTCTTT.

This clone is a singleton in its sample. The chain links TRBV29-1 to TRBJ1-5, with a possible D match to TRBD1 (6 bases). The CDR3 runs to 14 residues. Germline lookup yields CDR1 SQVTM and CDR2 ANQGSEA. Between the trimmed V and J ends, which lost 3 bases and 7 bases, there was a span of 16 bases. The CDR3 here is CSVDLGGGGQPQHF. CDR3 nucleotide sequence: TGCAGCGTTGACCTCGGTGGGGGCGGGCAGCCCCAGCATTTT.

This chain connects TRBV20-1 to TRBJ2-7; maybe TRBD1 (6 bases). CDR1 DFQATT and CDR2 SNEGSKA come from the germline V gene (reference sequence). CDR3 size: 11 residues. Trimming took off 8 bases at V and 2 bases at J, with 10 bases between the two ends. In nucleotides, the CDR3 is TGCAGTATACAGGGAACCTACGAGCAGTACTTC. Its protein product is CSIQGTYEQYF.

The chain carries TRBV27 and TRBJ2-7, with D hard to call. The CDR3 runs to 14 residues. Trimming pared 5 bases from V and 3 bases from J, leaving 14 bases between. Per germline, CDR1 MNHEY and CDR2 SMNVEV (reference sequence). The CDR3 spells CASSPAGPFYEQYF. The CDR3 region has the DNA TGTGCCAGCAGTCCCGCTGGGCCGTTCTACGAGCAGTACTTC.

This clone was seen only once. J is TRBJ2-2 and V is TRBV6-5, with a possible D match to TRBD2 (6 bases). CDR1 MNHEY and CDR2 SVGAGI come from the germline V gene. The CDR3 has 12 residues. Deletions cut 6 bases from V and 7 bases from J, with 9 bases between. The CDR3 DNA reads as TGTGCCAGCAGGCGGGGAATCGGGGAGCTGTTTTTT. The encoded protein is CASRRGIGELFF.

The chain is built from TRBV19 and TRBJ2-3; tentatively, D is TRBD2 (6 bases). V lost 6 bases and J lost 2, with 15 bases in between. The CDR3 contains 15 residues. The germline gives CDR1 LNHDA, CDR2 SQIVND (reference sequence). Here the CDR3 DNA reads TGTGCCAGTAGGGCAAGGGGAGGACACACAGATACGCAGTATTTT. As protein: CASRARGGHTDTQYF.

The chain couples TRBV5-1 to TRBJ2-7; a possible D gene is TRBD2 (5 bases). The germline V gene has CDR1 SGHRS and CDR2 YFSETQ. The CDR3 totals 14 residues. Trimming took off 4 bases at V and 7 bases at J, with 18 bases between the two ends. CDR3 bases: TGCGCCAGCAGCCCCCGGACTGATGCTATAGAGCAGTACTTC. Its translation is CASSPRTDAIEQYF.

The chain has TRBV18 and TRBJ1-4, with TRBD1 matching over 7 bases. This CDR3 spans 17 amino acids. V shed 3 bases, J shed 7 bases, and the junction held 14 bases outside the gene matches. Germline V CDR1 and CDR2: KGHSH, LQKENI. CDR3 sequence reads: CASSPIGDSQSSEKLFF. In DNA, the CDR3 is TGTGCCAGCTCACCCATTGGGGACAGCCAATCTAGTGAAAAACTGTTTTTT.